This T cell receptor (beta chain) was sequenced during a study of cytomegalovirus exposure and HLA in healthy donors. The germline V and J ends were trimmed by 6 bases and 1 base, with 12 bases remaining between them. This CDR3 has 14 residues. Germline CDR1 is SNHLY and CDR2 is FYNNEI. The PCR used 60 Vbeta and 13 Jbeta primers. Assay: immunoSEQ multiplex PCR; the TCRdb copy retains only in-frame clones and omits some. The sample consists of some 150,000 clones, around 67% of them appearing once. Sequenced: PBMCs. V gene TRBV2 combines with J gene TRBJ2-5; D ambiguous. The TCR was taken from a man between 18 and 35 years old in good health and CMV-seropositive. CDR3 loop: CASRERSGQETQYF. For the CDR3, the DNA is TGTGCCAGCAGGGAAAGATCCGGCCAAGAGACCCAGTACTTC.